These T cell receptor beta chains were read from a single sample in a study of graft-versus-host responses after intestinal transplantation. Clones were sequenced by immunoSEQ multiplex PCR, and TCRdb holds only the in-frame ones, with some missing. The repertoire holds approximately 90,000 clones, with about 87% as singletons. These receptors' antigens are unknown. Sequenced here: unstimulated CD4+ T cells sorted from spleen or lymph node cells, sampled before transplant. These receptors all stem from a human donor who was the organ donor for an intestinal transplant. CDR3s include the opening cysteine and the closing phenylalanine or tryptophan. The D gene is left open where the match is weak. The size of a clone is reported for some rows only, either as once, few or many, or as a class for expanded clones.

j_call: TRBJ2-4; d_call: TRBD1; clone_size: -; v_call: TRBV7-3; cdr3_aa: CASSPGTGENIQYF; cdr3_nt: TGTGCCAGCAGCCCTGGGACAGGGGAAAACATTCAGTACTTC
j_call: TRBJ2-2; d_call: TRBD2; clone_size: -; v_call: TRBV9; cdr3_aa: CASSVLPRWNRGVNTGELFF; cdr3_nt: TGTGCCAGCAGCGTACTCCCCCGTTGGAATCGGGGGGTCAACACCGGGGAGCTGTTTTTT
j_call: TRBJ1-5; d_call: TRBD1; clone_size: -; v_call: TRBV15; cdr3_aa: CATSRDRGDQPQHF; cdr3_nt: TGTGCCACCAGCAGGGACAGGGGGGATCAGCCCCAGCATTTT
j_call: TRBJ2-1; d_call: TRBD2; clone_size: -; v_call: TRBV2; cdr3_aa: CASRETSGGTYEQFF; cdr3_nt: TGTGCCAGCAGGGAGACTAGCGGGGGGACTTATGAGCAGTTCTTC
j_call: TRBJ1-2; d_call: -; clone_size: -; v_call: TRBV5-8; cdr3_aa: CASSLRRINYGYTF; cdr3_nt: TGTGCCAGCAGCTTGAGGCGGATCAACTATGGCTACACCTTC
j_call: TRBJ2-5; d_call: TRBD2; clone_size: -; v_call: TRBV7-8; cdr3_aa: CASSLLAGGPGETQYF; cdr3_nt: TGTGCCAGCAGCTTACTAGCGGGAGGGCCGGGGGAGACCCAGTACTTC
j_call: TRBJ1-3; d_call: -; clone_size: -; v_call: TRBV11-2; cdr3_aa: CASSPPGGQAGNTIYF; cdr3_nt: TGTGCCAGCAGCCCCCCCGGGGGGCAGGCTGGAAACACCATATATTTT
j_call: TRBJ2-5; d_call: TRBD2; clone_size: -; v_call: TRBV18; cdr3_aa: CASSPGLAGEETQYF; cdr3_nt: TGTGCCAGCTCACCGGGACTAGCGGGGGAAGAGACCCAGTACTTC
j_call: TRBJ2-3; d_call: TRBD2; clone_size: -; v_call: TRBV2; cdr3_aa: CASRAGDRGPSGRGDTQYF; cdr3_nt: TGTGCCAGCCGTGCGGGCGACAGGGGCCCTAGCGGGAGGGGAGATACGCAGTATTTT
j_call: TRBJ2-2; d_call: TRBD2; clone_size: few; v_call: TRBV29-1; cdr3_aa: CSVGGTSGESVGELFF; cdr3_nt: TGCAGCGTTGGCGGAACTAGCGGGGAGTCTGTCGGGGAGCTGTTTTTT
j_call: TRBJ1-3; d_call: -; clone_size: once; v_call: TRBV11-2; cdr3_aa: CASSLRGTPGNTIYF; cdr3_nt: TGTGCCAGCAGCTTAAGGGGGACCCCTGGAAACACCATATATTTT
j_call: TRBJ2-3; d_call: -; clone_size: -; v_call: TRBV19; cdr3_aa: CASSIPVRPDTQYF; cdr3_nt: TGTGCCAGTAGTATACCGGTTCGCCCAGATACGCAGTATTTT
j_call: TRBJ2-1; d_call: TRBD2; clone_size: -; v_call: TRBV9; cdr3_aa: CASSVVTSGGDEQFF; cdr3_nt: TGTGCCAGCAGCGTAGTAACTAGCGGGGGTGATGAGCAGTTCTTC
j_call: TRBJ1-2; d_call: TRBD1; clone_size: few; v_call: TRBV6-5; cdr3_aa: CASSYRQGGYTF; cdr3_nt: TGTGCCAGCAGTTACCGACAGGGAGGCTACACCTTC
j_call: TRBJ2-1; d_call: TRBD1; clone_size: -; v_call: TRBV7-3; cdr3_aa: CASSYRDRGYNEQFF; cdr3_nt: TGTGCCAGCAGCTACCGGGACAGGGGGTACAATGAGCAGTTCTTC
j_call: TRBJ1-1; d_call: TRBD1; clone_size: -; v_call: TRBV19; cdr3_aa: CASSLGIDRVGTEAFF; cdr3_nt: TGTGCCAGTAGTCTAGGGATCGACAGGGTCGGCACTGAAGCTTTCTTT
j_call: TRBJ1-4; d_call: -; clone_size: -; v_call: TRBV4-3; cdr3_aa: CASSQDGRENEKLFF; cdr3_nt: TGCGCCAGCAGCCAAGATGGGAGGGAGAATGAAAAACTGTTTTTT
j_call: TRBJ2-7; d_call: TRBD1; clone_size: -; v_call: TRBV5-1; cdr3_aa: CASRLSGTGWVEQYF; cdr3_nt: TGCGCCAGCAGGCTGAGTGGGACAGGGTGGGTCGAGCAGTACTTC
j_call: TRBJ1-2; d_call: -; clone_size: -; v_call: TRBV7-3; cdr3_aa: CASSPTGNYGYTF; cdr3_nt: TGTGCCAGCAGCCCGACAGGAAACTATGGCTACACCTTC
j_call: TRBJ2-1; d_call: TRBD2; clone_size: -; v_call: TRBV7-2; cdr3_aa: CASSLVLAGGSNEQFF; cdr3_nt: TGTGCCAGCAGCTTAGTATTAGCGGGAGGTAGCAATGAGCAGTTCTTC
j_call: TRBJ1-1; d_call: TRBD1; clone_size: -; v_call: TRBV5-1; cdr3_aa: CASSFAGQGTTEAFF; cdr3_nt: TGCGCCAGCAGCTTTGCGGGACAGGGTACCACTGAAGCTTTCTTT
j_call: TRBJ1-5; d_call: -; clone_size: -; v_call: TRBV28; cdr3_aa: CASSRSGHGDQPQHF; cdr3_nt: TGTGCCAGCAGTCGCAGTGGTCACGGGGATCAGCCCCAGCATTTT
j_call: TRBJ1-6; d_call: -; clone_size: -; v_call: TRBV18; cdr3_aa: CASSPENRSPLHF; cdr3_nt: TGTGCCAGCTCACCGGAGAACCGTTCACCCCTCCACTTT
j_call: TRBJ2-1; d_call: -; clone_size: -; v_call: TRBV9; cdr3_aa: CASSVGLHNEQFF; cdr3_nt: TGTGCCAGCAGCGTAGGACTCCACAATGAGCAGTTCTTC
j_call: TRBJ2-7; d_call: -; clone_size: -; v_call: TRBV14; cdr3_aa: CASSFRRLQGQYF; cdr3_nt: TGTGCCAGCAGCTTTCGACGGCTCCAGGGGCAGTACTTC
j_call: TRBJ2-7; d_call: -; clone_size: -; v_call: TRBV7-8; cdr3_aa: CASTIPGAPYEQYF; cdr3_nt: TGTGCCAGCACCATCCCAGGGGCGCCCTACGAGCAGTACTTC
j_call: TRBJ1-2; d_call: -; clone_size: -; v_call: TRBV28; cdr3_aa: CASSFQGNGYTF; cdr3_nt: TGTGCCAGCAGTTTCCAGGGAAATGGCTACACCTTC
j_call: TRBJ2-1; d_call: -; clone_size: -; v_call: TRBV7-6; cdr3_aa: CASSLGGSDPDNEQFF; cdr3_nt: TGTGCCAGCAGCTTAGGAGGGTCGGACCCGGACAATGAGCAGTTCTTC
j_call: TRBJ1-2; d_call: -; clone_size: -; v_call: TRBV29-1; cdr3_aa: CSVVRDIGYGYTF; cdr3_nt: TGCAGCGTTGTACGGGACATCGGCTATGGCTACACCTTC
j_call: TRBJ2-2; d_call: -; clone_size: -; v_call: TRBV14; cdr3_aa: CASSHDVEGRFTGELFF; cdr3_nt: TGTGCCAGCAGCCACGACGTCGAGGGCCGCTTCACCGGGGAGCTGTTTTTT
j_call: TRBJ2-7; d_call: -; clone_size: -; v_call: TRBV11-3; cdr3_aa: CASSSGRGSEEQYF; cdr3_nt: TGTGCCAGCAGCTCTGGACGGGGATCTGAAGAGCAGTACTTC
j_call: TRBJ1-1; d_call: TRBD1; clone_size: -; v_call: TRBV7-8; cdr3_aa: CASSLRRWDRENTEAFF; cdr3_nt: TGTGCCAGCAGCTTAAGACGCTGGGACAGGGAGAACACTGAAGCTTTCTTT
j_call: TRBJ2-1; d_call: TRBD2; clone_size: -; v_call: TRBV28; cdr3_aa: CASSLGGGRAYNEQFF; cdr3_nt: TGTGCCAGCAGTTTAGGGGGCGGGAGGGCCTACAATGAGCAGTTCTTC
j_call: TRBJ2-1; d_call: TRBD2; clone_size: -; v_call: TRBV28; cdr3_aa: CASSLLAGGTEQFF; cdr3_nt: TGTGCCAGCAGTTTACTAGCGGGAGGCACTGAGCAGTTCTTC
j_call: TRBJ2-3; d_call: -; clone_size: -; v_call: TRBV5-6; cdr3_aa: CASSFYAAASTDTQYF; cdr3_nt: TGTGCCAGCAGCTTTTACGCGGCCGCTAGCACAGATACGCAGTATTTT
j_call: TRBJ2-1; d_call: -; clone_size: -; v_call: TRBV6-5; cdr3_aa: CASSPTSHEQFF; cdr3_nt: TGTGCCAGCAGCCCAACTAGCCATGAGCAGTTCTTC
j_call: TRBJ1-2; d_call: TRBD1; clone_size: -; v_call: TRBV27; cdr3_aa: CATHDLTGAVYGYTF; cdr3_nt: TGTGCCACACACGACCTGACAGGGGCAGTCTATGGCTACACCTTC